This T cell receptor (beta chain) is from a study of regulatory T cells in long-lasting Graves disease. There are 15 residues in the CDR3. CDR1 LGHDT and CDR2 YNNKEL come from the germline V gene (reference sequence). V lost 3 bases to trimming and J lost 2 bases, with 14 bases between them. As to time point: newly diagnosed GD, antithyroid drugs for less than 3 months. PBMCs provided the RNA from which the TCR library was made. CDR3-region Arm-PCR and iRepertoire HTBI primers produced the TCR beta libraries. TCRdb fed the multiplex PCR reads into MiXCR, producing one record per CDR3 protein. The sample shows 400,000 to 500,000 distinct CDR3 sequences, approximately 14% of them seen only once. This clonotype was seen repeatedly, ten times or more. These data also formed part of another study, on T cells in Graves' hyperthyroidism and ophthalmopathy.

This clonotype originated in a woman between 45 and 65 years old with Graves disease. This specimen consisted of peripheral blood mononuclear cells (PBMCs), obtained at new diagnosis, from a patient treated with antithyroid drugs. The V call is TRBV3-1, the J call TRBJ2-7; TRBD1 might be the D (5 bases). The CDR3 protein is CASSHSWTQAYEQYF. CDR3 nucleotide sequence: TGTGCCAGCAGCCATAGTTGGACACAAGCCTACGAGCAGTACTTC.